This is a list of T cell receptor beta chains from one sample in a study of blood T cell repertoires in COVID-19. Clones were read by immunoSEQ multiplex PCR, and TCRdb kept only the in-frame ones, dropping some. The sample shows around 230,000 clones, approximately 83% of them seen only once. Sequencing used PBMCs or T cells enriched from blood (not recorded which). These receptors came from a middle-aged woman with acute COVID-19. Each CDR3 is given with its conserved first and last residue. D genes are given only for firm matches. Size values are once, few and many counts, or a class for expanded clones, and some rows have none.

V gene,clone size,J gene,D gene,CDR3 DNA,CDR3 protein
TRBV24-1,.,TRBJ1-1,TRBD1,TGTGCCACCAGTGATTCTGGACAGGGACTGGCTTTCTTT,CATSDSGQGLAFF
TRBV5-4,.,TRBJ2-5,TRBD1,TGTGCCAGCAGCACCGGACCCCTTCTGAGACAGGGCAAGGGCGGGGAGACCCAGTACTTC,CASSTGPLLRQGKGGETQYF
TRBV4-1,.,TRBJ1-4,.,TGCGCCAGCAGCCAAGATACTCGTCAGGGGATGGGGAGCGTAGGTGAAAAACTGTTTTTT,CASSQDTRQGMGSVGEKLFF
TRBV15,once,TRBJ1-6,.,TGTGCCACCAGCAGAGATCTATCCCAAAATTCACCCCTCCACTTT,CATSRDLSQNSPLHF
TRBV24-1,once,TRBJ2-5,TRBD1,TGTGCCACCAGTGATTACCCCGGACAGGAGGAGACCCAGTACTTC,CATSDYPGQEETQYF
TRBV11-3,.,TRBJ2-3,TRBD1,TGTGCCAGCAGCAGCGGACAGGGAGCAGATACGCAGTATTTT,CASSSGQGADTQYF
TRBV25-1,.,TRBJ1-2,.,TGTGCCAGCAGTGATGGGGGGAACTATGGCTACACCTTC,CASSDGGNYGYTF
TRBV5-1,.,TRBJ1-1,TRBD1,TGCGCCAGCAGCTCTGGACAGGGGGTATCAGTACGGACTGAAGCTTTCTTT,CASSSGQGVSVRTEAFF
TRBV19,.,TRBJ2-3,.,TGTGCCAGTAGGGAGTCCCCCACAGATACGCAGTATTTT,CASRESPTDTQYF
TRBV9,.,TRBJ1-3,TRBD1,TGTGCCAGCAGCGTGGTGGCCGGGACAGGGATTGGAAACACCATATATTTT,CASSVVAGTGIGNTIYF
TRBV29-1,.,TRBJ2-5,.,TGCAGCGGCGGAGCGGGTACCCAAGAGACCCAGTACTTC,CSGGAGTQETQYF
TRBV5-1,.,TRBJ2-7,.,TGCGCCAGCAGCGAACAACCCGGCGGGTACGAGCAGTACTTC,CASSEQPGGYEQYF
TRBV30,.,TRBJ2-2,.,TGTGCCTGGAGTGCCCCCTTCCTGCGGGCCGGGGAGCTGTTTTTT,CAWSAPFLRAGELFF
TRBV19,.,TRBJ1-2,TRBD1,TGTGCCAGTGGCCAGGCAGGGGGGAGCTATGGCTACACCTTC,CASGQAGGSYGYTF
TRBV7-7,.,TRBJ2-5,TRBD1,TGTGCTAGCAGCCGCCAGACAGGGAATTTGGAGACCCAGTACTTC,CASSRQTGNLETQYF
TRBV19,.,TRBJ1-1,TRBD1,TGTGCCAGTAGTACACTCCGGGACAGGGGGCGCGGGAACACTGAAGCTTTCTTT,CASSTLRDRGRGNTEAFF
TRBV11-3,.,TRBJ2-1,.,TGTGCCAGCAGCCCCCAGCGGTTTCGCAATGAGCAGTTCTTC,CASSPQRFRNEQFF
TRBV5-5,once,TRBJ2-1,.,TGTGCCTCATACGGGAGAGTAGGTGAGCAGTTCTTC,CASYGRVGEQFF
TRBV3-1/TRBV3-2,.,TRBJ1-6,TRBD1,TGTGCCAGCAGCCAGAGGACAGGCTTAGGTTCCTATAATTCACCCCTCCACTTT,CASSQRTGLGSYNSPLHF
TRBV13,.,TRBJ2-7,.,TGTGCCAGCAGCTTCCAGACAGACACCTACGAGCAGTACTTC,CASSFQTDTYEQYF
TRBV15,.,TRBJ2-3,.,TGTGCCACCAGCAGAGTGAGCAGGCAGGCCACGGATACGCAGTATTTT,CATSRVSRQATDTQYF
TRBV19,.,TRBJ2-2,TRBD1,TGTGCCAGTACTCACAGGGGCTATCAAGACACCGGGGAGCTGTTTTTT,CASTHRGYQDTGELFF
TRBV20-1,once,TRBJ1-1,.,TGCAGTGCTAGTTGGACAGTGAACACTGAAGCTTTCTTT,CSASWTVNTEAFF
TRBV3-1/TRBV3-2,.,TRBJ1-1,.,TGTGCCAGCAGCCAAGGACAGGAAGCTTTCTTT,CASSQGQEAFF
TRBV19,.,TRBJ2-3,.,TGTGCCAGTAGTATAAACGGAGGGGGCAGGGATACGCAGTATTTT,CASSINGGGRDTQYF
TRBV5-5,.,TRBJ2-1,.,TGTGCCAGCAGCTTGGACCGGTATGAGCAGTTCTTC,CASSLDRYEQFF
TRBV2,.,TRBJ1-1,TRBD1,TGTGCCAGCAAGAGTCTGGCAGGGGGCGAGTCGAACACTGAAGCTTTCTTT,CASKSLAGGESNTEAFF
TRBV23-1,.,TRBJ2-5,TRBD2,TGCGCCAGCAGGGGACTAGCGGGACCCCAGTACTTC,CASRGLAGPQYF
TRBV30,.,TRBJ2-1,TRBD2,TGTGCCTGGAGACCCTGGCTAGCGGGGGACAATGAGCAGTTCTTC,CAWRPWLAGDNEQFF
TRBV7-2,.,TRBJ1-2,.,TGTGCCAGCAGCTTAGTGGTGAACGGGGGCTACACCTTC,CASSLVVNGGYTF
TRBV6-5,.,TRBJ1-1,TRBD1,TGTGCCAGCAGGGCCAGGGGGGCCGCTGAAGCTTTCTTT,CASRARGAAEAFF
TRBV29-1,.,TRBJ1-1,TRBD1,TGCAGCGACCTGGACAGGGGTTCCCCTTTCTTT,CSDLDRGSPFF
TRBV11-3,.,TRBJ1-3,.,TGTGCCAGCAGCTTCGGGACTGGTGGAAACACCATATATTTT,CASSFGTGGNTIYF
TRBV11-3,.,TRBJ2-7,.,TGTGCCAGCAGCTTTTACGGGAGCTCCTACGAGCAGTACTTC,CASSFYGSSYEQYF
TRBV7-4,few,TRBJ2-5,TRBD1,TGTGCCAGCAGCTTACGACAGGGGCCCCTGGACCCCACTCTTCAAGAGACCCAGTACTTC,CASSLRQGPLDPTLQETQYF